Each of the 13 T cell receptor beta chains below was sequenced from the same sample in a study of early T cells in non-severe SARS-CoV-2 infection. Each CDR3 protein is one row after TCRdb ran MiXCR on the 5' RACE reads. Here the sample spans roughly 40,000 distinct CDR3 sequences, 4.7% being singletons. The sample consisted of whole blood. The receptors shown here come from an adult who was a healthcare worker with PCR-confirmed SARS-CoV-2 infection or an uninfected control (not recorded which).

Regarding this clonotype: A much larger clone lies one base from this, so it may be a read error. The chain combines TRBV20-1 with TRBJ2-5; TRBD2 matches at 15 bases. The CDR3 is 16 residues long. The V gene's germline CDR1 is DFQATT and CDR2 SNEGSKA (reference sequence). This chain's CDR3 is CSVRAGLAGGGETQYF. CDR3 in DNA: TGCAGTGTTAGAGCCGGACTAGCGGGAGGGGGAGAGACCCAGTACTTC.

This clonotype occurred many times. The CDR3 region is CASSLGQNPGKLFF. CDR3 coding DNA: TGTGCCAGCAGCTTAGGGCAAAACCCAGGAAAACTGTTTTTT. The genes are TRBV11-2 and TRBJ1-4, with D unresolved. Germline V gives CDR1 SGHAT, CDR2 FQNNGV. V lost 1 base to trimming and J lost 10 bases, with 13 bases between them. The CDR3 runs to 14 residues.

The chain combines TRBV10-1 with TRBJ2-6; D is ambiguous. The germline gives CDR1 WNHNN, CDR2 SYGVQD (reference sequence). The CDR3 is 14 residues long. Trimming removed 2 bases at V and 3 bases at J, with 5 bases between. The CDR3 nucleotides are TGCGCCAGCAGTGAGGGCGGTGGGGCCAACGTCCTGACTTTC. Amino acid sequence: CASSEGGGANVLTF.

This clonotype was picked up many times. The V and J genes are TRBV6-6 and TRBJ2-7; maybe TRBD1 (6 bases). This CDR3 is 13 amino acids long. V lost 4 bases, J lost 3 bases, and 10 bases lay in between. Germline assignment: CDR1 MNHNY and CDR2 SVGAGI (reference sequence). The CDR3 bases are TGTGCCAGCAGTTCTCAGGGGTACTACGAGCAGTACTTC. Residues: CASSSQGYYEQYF.

This chain connects TRBV30 to TRBJ2-2; 10 positions agree with TRBD1. The length of the CDR3 is 15 residues. With V trimmed by 3 bases and J by 3 bases, 4 bases remained unmatched. Germline CDR1 GTSNPN, CDR2 SVGIG (reference sequence). As DNA, the CDR3 is TGTGCCTGGAGAGCCGGGACAGGGGACACCGGGGAGCTGTTTTTT. It is translated as CAWRAGTGDTGELFF.

This clonotype was recorded at least ten times. J is TRBJ1-4 and V is TRBV28; possibly TRBD1 for D (5 bases). Germline CDR1 and CDR2: MDHEN and SYDVKM. CDR3 length: 13 amino acids. V was trimmed by 5 bases and J by 8 bases, leaving 12 bases between them. DNA for the CDR3: TGTGCCAGCAGTGCCCAGGGTTACGAAAAACTGTTTTTT. Translated: CASSAQGYEKLFF.

This clonotype has more than one count but fewer than ten. The CDR3 nucleotides are TGTGCCAGCAGCGTACAGGGGGCGACGAACACCATATATTTT. This sequence encodes CASSVQGATNTIYF. The chain combines TRBV11-2 with TRBJ1-3, with 9 positions matching TRBD1. The CDR3 is made up of 14 amino acids. CDR1 is SGHAT, CDR2 FQNNGV, per germline. J was trimmed by 7 bases and V by 5 bases; bases with no gene match: 6.

The genes are TRBV6-5 and TRBJ1-2, with 7 bases identical to TRBD1. The V gene's germline CDR1 is MNHEY and CDR2 SVGAGI. Trimming took 7 bases from V and 6 from J; bases not matched to a gene: 8. This CDR3 spans 13 amino acids. Here the CDR3 DNA reads TGTGCCAGCAAGAAGACAGGGATGGATGGCTACACCTTC. Translated: CASKKTGMDGYTF.

At least ten counts were recorded for this clonotype. The V and J genes are TRBV4-2 and TRBJ2-6; D unclear. The V and J ends lost 6 bases and 2 bases respectively, with 14 bases between them. The CDR3 is 16 residues long. Germline V gives CDR1 LGHNA, CDR2 YNFKEQ. This CDR3 reads CASRLLDPAGANVLTF. The CDR3 DNA is TGTGCCAGCAGGCTCCTGGACCCAGCTGGGGCCAACGTCCTGACTTTC.

This clonotype has a handful of counts. The V call is TRBV4-1, the J call TRBJ2-5; TRBD2 matches 14 bases. After removal of 0 bases from V and 4 bases from J, the junction contained 1 base not matched to a gene. Germline V CDR1 and CDR2: MGHRA, YSYEKL. There are 16 residues in the CDR3. DNA of the CDR3: TGCGCCAGCAGCCAAGATGGGACTAGCGGGGGAGAGACCCAGTACTTC. This sequence encodes CASSQDGTSGGETQYF.

This clonotype was detected ten times or more. The chain carries TRBV6-5 and TRBJ2-7; D might be TRBD2 (5 bases). From germline, CDR1 is MNHEY and CDR2 SVGAGI. The CDR3 sequence is 11 residues long. With 4 bases removed from V and 6 bases from J, the gap between germline ends came to 7 bases. The CDR3 nucleotides read TGTGCCAGCAGTTTCGGGGTCGAGCAGTACTTC. It codes for CASSFGVEQYF.

This clonotype was detected many times. The rearrangement links TRBV20-1 to TRBJ2-7; 8 bases are a match to TRBD2. The V gene end was trimmed by 4 bases and the J gene end by 4 bases; junction bases not matched to a gene: 9. The germline V gene encodes CDR1 DFQATT and CDR2 SNEGSKA (reference sequence). This CDR3 spans 14 amino acids. CDR3 sequence: CSAKVGLGFYEQYF. The CDR3 DNA follows: TGCAGTGCTAAAGTGGGACTAGGATTTTACGAGCAGTACTTC.

The genes are TRBV5-1 and TRBJ2-3; D possibly corresponds to TRBD2 (5 bases). The CDR3 runs 14 residues. Trimming took 1 base from V and 3 from J, leaving 9 bases between them. Germline V gives CDR1 SGHRS, CDR2 YFSETQ. CDR3 in amino acids: CASSLNGITDTQYF. The CDR3 DNA sequence: TGCGCCAGCAGCTTGAACGGGATAACAGATACGCAGTATTTT.